The entry below describes one TCR beta chain. Its antigen is unknown. This record belongs to a study of cytomegalovirus exposure and HLA in healthy donors. Study-wide background: Among the roughly 400 genotyped donors, approximately 80% were placed in the Caucasian-associated ancestry cluster. Whole-study findings and limits: Trimming of TCR beta V- and J-genes showed a link, identified in a later analysis, to a missense DCLRE1C variant.

13 Jbeta primers and 60 Vbeta primers were used for the PCR. The method was immunoSEQ multiplex PCR; TCRdb's version includes in-frame clones alone and lacks a portion of them. The sample holds roughly 150,000 clones, roughly 67% seen once. This CDR3 spans 16 amino acids. Germline CDR1 and CDR2: LNHNV and YYDKDF (reference sequence). With V trimmed by 0 bases and J by 5 bases, 8 bases remained unmatched. There were likely unrecorded immune exposures, though donors were nominally healthy when sampled. The sequence was obtained from a woman younger than 30 in good health and CMV-seropositive. Sequencing was carried out using PBMCs. The rearrangement joins TRBV15 to TRBJ2-7; 9 bases agree with TRBD2. CDR3: CATSREGGGGSDEQYF. DNA for the CDR3: TGTGCCACCAGCAGAGAGGGCGGGGGGGGATCGGACGAGCAGTACTTC.